A single sample gave rise to the 24 T cell receptor beta chains below, sequenced in a study of prognosis after radiotherapy for stage I lung cancer. Two-round multiplex PCR, the amplification method, yielded TCR beta CDR3 from genomic DNA. Primers targeting each individual TRBV and TRBJ gene were applied in first-round PCR. Via MiXCR, TCRdb re-called the multiplex PCR reads, giving one row per CDR3 protein. The table has more than 15,000 distinct CDR3 sequences, less than 70% seen once. The sample was PBMCs, taken before or after stereotactic body radiation therapy (not recorded which). The receptors derive from a donor older than 45 with non-small cell lung cancer.

As to this clonotype: This likely reflects a read error, since a far larger clone is one base away. The chain carries TRBV6-5 and TRBJ2-3, with 13 bases identical to TRBD2. TRBJ2-7 explains the end of the DNA better; the J call may be wrong. Germline CDR1 and CDR2: MNHEY and SVGAGI. The CDR3 is 20 amino acids. The DNA for the CDR3 is TGTGCCAGCAGTTTTCACTCCTTCGGGACTAGCGGGGTTAGCTCCTACGAGCAGTACTTC. Protein product: CASSFHSFGTSGVSSYEQYF.

On this clonotype itself: This may be a read error, as it is one base from a much larger clone. This is likely a read error, given that the CDR3 carries no conserved phenylalanine or tryptophan at its end. V gene TRBV6-2 or TRBV6-3 combines with J gene TRBJ1-2; possible D gene TRBD1, 5 bases. Germline V gene lookup returns CDR1 MNHEY and CDR2 SVGEGT. CDR3 size: 13 residues. The V end was cut by 7 bases, the J end by 6 bases, with 15 bases between. CDR3: CASKLRTFDGYTL. CDR3 sequence (DNA): TGTGCCAGCAAACTTCGGACATTTGATGGCTACACCCTC.

This clonotype showed up just a few times. The V and J genes are TRBV20-1 and TRBJ2-3, with 10 bases lining up with TRBD1. Trimming took 3 bases from V and 1 from J; bases not matched to a gene: 4. The V gene's germline CDR1 is DFQATT and CDR2 SNEGSKA (reference sequence). This CDR3 comprises 15 residues. DNA of the CDR3: TGCAGTGCTAGGCGGACAGGGGGAGGCACAGATACGCAGTATTTT. Translating gives CSARRTGGGTDTQYF.

By sample share, this clonotype is medium-sized. V usage is TRBV20-1 and J usage is TRBJ1-5; D remains ambiguous. Trimming stripped 3 bases from V and 7 bases from J, with 13 bases between. Germline loops: CDR1 DFQATT, CDR2 SNEGSKA (reference sequence). This CDR3 has 13 amino acids. DNA for the CDR3: TGCAGTGCTAGCAGGCTTATAGGACAGCCCCAGCATTTT. Translating gives CSASRLIGQPQHF.

Comments on this clonotype: A far larger clone differs by one base, so this is likely a read error. J is TRBJ2-7 and V is TRBV6-1, with D perhaps TRBD1 or TRBD2 (5 bases each). Looked up from germline, CDR1 is MNHNS and CDR2 is SASEGT. The CDR3 runs 14 residues. CDR3 region: CAISSGPMAYEQYF. In nucleotides, the CDR3 is TGTGCCATCAGTTCGGGGCCCATGGCCTACGAGCAGTACTTC.

The chain combines TRBV6-1 with TRBJ2-7; 9 nucleotides align to TRBD2. The ends lost 0 bases at V and 3 bases at J; junction bases unmatched: 0. Germline loops: CDR1 MNHNS, CDR2 SASEGT. The length of the CDR3 is 14 residues. The chain's CDR3 is CASSEASGSYEQYF. CDR3 coding DNA: TGTGCCAGCAGTGAAGCTAGCGGGAGCTACGAGCAGTACTTC.

About this clonotype: The junction shows a germline mismatch at one end, possibly a read error. The chain links TRBV20-1 to TRBJ2-7; possible D gene TRBD1, 7 bases. In germline, CDR1 is DFQATT, CDR2 SNEGSKA (reference sequence). The CDR3 consists of 14 residues. The CDR3 spells CSASRATGRDDQYF. DNA of the CDR3: TGCAGTGCTAGCAGAGCGACAGGGCGGGACGATCAGTACTTC.

To note about this clonotype: A far bigger clonotype differs at one base, so this is likely a read error. The chain employs TRBV7-2 and TRBJ1-3, with TRBD1 as a possible D gene (6 bases). The CDR3 sequence is 14 residues long. Germline V lookup: CDR1 SGHTA, CDR2 FQGNSA. CDR3 in DNA: TGTGCCAGCAGCCCCAGGGTAGGGGGAAACACCACATATTTT. Amino acid sequence: CASSPRVGGNTTYF.

This clonotype was counted at least ten times. The rearrangement joins TRBV18 to TRBJ1-1; 8 positions match TRBD1. Germline V CDR1 and CDR2: KGHSH, LQKENI. Trimming took 3 bases from V and 10 from J; bases not matched to a gene: 4. The CDR3 extends over 12 amino acids. The CDR3 region is CASSPGTGGAFF. In DNA, the CDR3 is TGTGCCAGCTCACCCGGGACAGGTGGAGCTTTCTTT.

This clonotype has just one count. Sequence at one end of the junction differs from germline and may be a read error. The chain carries TRBV10-3 and TRBJ2-7; the D gene could be TRBD1 or TRBD2 (8 bases each). This CDR3 has 19 residues. Germline V lookup: CDR1 ENHRY, CDR2 SYGVKD. The CDR3 loop reads CAISELGTGLTAGEVEQYF. The CDR3 DNA reads TGTGCTATCAGTGAGTTAGGGACAGGATTAACAGCGGGAGAAGTCGAGCAGTACTTC.

The J gene is TRBJ2-6, the V gene TRBV6-9; D may correspond to TRBD1 or TRBD2 (5 bases each). V was clipped by 3 bases and J by 4 bases, with 7 bases between them. CDR1 and CDR2 (germline): MNHGY, SVAAGI. The CDR3 has 14 residues. This chain's CDR3 is CASSYGTGANVLTF. The CDR3 bases are TGTGCCAGCAGTTACGGGACCGGGGCCAACGTCCTGACTTTC.

This clonotype has ten or more counts. The V gene is TRBV20-1, the J gene TRBJ2-7; TRBD2 is a possible D gene (5 bases). The CDR3 loop spans 14 amino acids. V lost 0 bases and J 3 bases, leaving 12 bases between the germline ends. The germline V gene has CDR1 DFQATT and CDR2 SNEGSKA (reference sequence). CDR3 DNA sequence: TGCAGTGCTAGAGATTATGAGGGCAGCTACGAGCAGTACTTC. Translation gives CSARDYEGSYEQYF.

The chain combines TRBV6-1 with TRBJ2-3; D is possibly TRBD1 (5 bases). Trimming took 7 bases from V and 2 from J, leaving 13 bases between them. CDR1 is MNHNS, CDR2 SASEGT, per germline. The CDR3 loop spans 14 amino acids. CDR3 residues: CASTLDTYTDTQYF. The CDR3 nucleotides are TGTGCCAGCACCCTGGACACGTACACAGATACGCAGTATTTT.

This CDR3 is CAWRRGQAQPQHF. The CDR3 DNA reads as TGTGCCTGGAGAAGGGGACAGGCTCAGCCCCAGCATTTT. V usage is TRBV30 and J usage is TRBJ1-5, with 8 bases lining up with TRBD1. CDR1 is GTSNPN and CDR2 is SVGIG in the germline V gene (reference sequence). The V segment lost 3 bases and the J segment 6 bases; nucleotides outside the gene matches: 4. This CDR3 has 13 residues.

V and J are TRBV30 and TRBJ2-3, with TRBD2 identical over 7 bases. This CDR3 spans 13 amino acids. Germline V gives CDR1 GTSNPN, CDR2 SVGIG (reference sequence). The junction had 6 bases not matched to a gene; V was cut back by 3 bases and J by 6 bases. The CDR3 coding sequence is TGTGCCTGGAGGGGCGGGGGAGCGGATACGCAGTATTTT. It specifies CAWRGGGADTQYF.

The chain uses TRBV7-3 and TRBJ2-5, with D possibly called TRBD1 or TRBD2 (5 bases each). Trimming took 6 bases from V and 7 from J, leaving 15 bases between them. This CDR3 region has 13 residues. The germline V gene has CDR1 SGHTA and CDR2 FQGTGA. This CDR3 is CASRDSGTGTQYF. DNA for the CDR3: TGTGCCAGCAGAGACAGTGGGACGGGGACCCAGTACTTC.

This clonotype was picked up many times. The chain has TRBV2 and TRBJ1-5; D call uncertain. The CDR3 sequence is 14 residues long. V was trimmed by 6 bases and J by 0 bases, leaving 9 bases between them. In germline, CDR1 is SNHLY, CDR2 FYNNEI. In DNA form, the CDR3 reads TGTGCCAGCAGGATAGACATTAGCAATCAGCCCCAGCATTTT. It specifies CASRIDISNQPQHF.

By sample fraction, this clonotype is medium-sized (0.01 to 0.1%). In nucleotides, the CDR3 is TGCGCCAGCAGGGATGGGAGGCCCCTCGGGTACAATGAGCAGTTCTTC. This translates into CASRDGRPLGYNEQFF. V usage is TRBV5-1 and J usage is TRBJ2-1, with TRBD2 as a possible D gene (6 bases). Trimming removed 5 bases at V and 4 bases at J, with 19 bases between. Germline CDR1 reads SGHRS; CDR2 reads YFSETQ. This CDR3 is built from 16 residues.

The chain has TRBV6-5 and TRBJ1-6, with D hard to call. V gave up 4 bases and J gave up 5 bases, with 3 bases separating them. Germline lookup yields CDR1 MNHEY and CDR2 SVGAGI. The CDR3 has 12 residues. The CDR3 nucleotides read TGTGCCAGCAGTTCGAATAATTCACCCCTCCACTTT. Translating gives CASSSNNSPLHF.

The chain carries TRBV6-2 or TRBV6-3 and TRBJ2-1, with D perhaps TRBD2 (6 bases). With 7 bases removed from V and 7 bases from J, the gap between germline ends came to 26 bases. The CDR3 is 17 amino acids. CDR1 is MNHEY, CDR2 SVGEGT, per germline. Here the CDR3 DNA reads TGTGCCAGCAAACGGACTATCTGGAGTAATGTAGGTAATGAGCAGTTCTTC. It yields the protein CASKRTIWSNVGNEQFF.

Comment on this clonotype: A much larger clone differs by one base, so this may be a read error. The CDR3 does not close with the conserved phenylalanine or tryptophan, likely indicating a read error. The chain employs TRBV2 and TRBJ2-2; 7 bases are shared with TRBD2. From germline, CDR1 is SNHLY and CDR2 FYNNEI. The trim removed 10 bases at V and 5 bases at J, leaving 10 bases unmatched. This CDR3 spans 14 amino acids. The CDR3 protein is CAILRDYLTGELFL. CDR3 DNA sequence: TGTGCCATCCTACGGGACTACTTGACCGGGGAGCTGTTTCTT.

This clonotype has a single count. V usage is TRBV28 and J usage is TRBJ2-7; D ambiguous. The CDR3 contains 14 residues. Between the trimmed V and J ends, which lost 3 bases and 0 bases, there was a span of 9 bases. Germline CDR1 is MDHEN and CDR2 is SYDVKM. The CDR3, as DNA: TGTGCCAGCAGTTTTGGTGGGCCCTCCTACGAGCAGTACTTC. Amino acid sequence: CASSFGGPSYEQYF. Full variable domain (outside the CDR3, taken from reference TRBV28 and TRBJ2-7): DVKVTQSSRYLVKRTGEKVFLECVQDMDHENMFWYRQDPGLGLRLIYFSYDVKMKEKGDIPEGYSVSREKKERFSLILESASTNQTSMYLCASSFGGPSYEQYFGPGTRLTVT.

As to this clonotype: This may stem from a read error, because a much larger clone lies one nucleotide away. V and J are TRBV12-3 or TRBV12-4 and TRBJ2-2; D is perhaps TRBD2 (7 bases). This CDR3 spans 14 amino acids. The CDR3 DNA is TGTGCCAGCAAACTTGGGGGGGGCGGCGGGGAGCTGTCTTTT. Its protein product is CASKLGGGGGELSF.

This clonotype was found once. The V call is TRBV7-9, the J call TRBJ2-3; D is perhaps TRBD1 (6 bases). V was cut by 6 bases and J by 4 bases, with 26 bases left in between. This CDR3 contains 18 residues. Germline V gene data show CDR1 as SEHNR and CDR2 as FQNEAQ (reference sequence). As DNA, the CDR3 is TGTGCCAGCAGAGCCGGTCAGGGGAAAGGGGCGTTGGCAGATACGCAGTATTTT. Translating gives CASRAGQGKGALADTQYF.